What follows are 8 T cell receptor beta chains derived from one specimen sequenced in a study of T-cell reconstitution after alpha-beta-depleted transplantation in children. A TCRbeta library incorporating unique molecular identifiers was prepared. Each CDR3 protein gets one entry after TCRdb re-called the PCR reads with MiXCR. Of some 50,000 distinct CDR3 sequences listed, about a tenth are singletons. The source was PBMCs, mostly from graft donor cells, collected 60 days after TCRalphabeta/CD19-depleted stem cell transplant. All receptors derive from a male patient between 2 and 10 years old who had a stem cell transplant for chronic granulomatous disease, so the T cells may come from the graft donor.

This clonotype was seen ten or more times. This rearrangement joins TRBV3-1 to TRBJ2-7; 8 bases are a match to TRBD2. Unmatched junction bases numbered 12, after V lost 1 base and J lost 4 bases. Germline V gives CDR1 LGHDT, CDR2 YNNKEL (reference sequence). There are 17 residues in the CDR3. CDR3 DNA sequence: TGTGCCAGCAGCCAAGTCCTAGCGGGTCTCCCCCCTTACGAGCAGTACTTC. Its protein is CASSQVLAGLPPYEQYF.

The rearrangement links TRBV30 to TRBJ2-3; D uncertain. This CDR3 is 16 amino acids long. Trimming took 0 bases from V and 3 from J, leaving 16 bases between them. CDR1 GTSNPN and CDR2 SVGIG come from the germline V gene (reference sequence). The CDR3, as DNA: TGTGCCTGGAGTGTAGGCCCGGTCATGGGAACAGATACGCAGTATTTT. Its translation is CAWSVGPVMGTDTQYF.

The V call is TRBV2, the J call TRBJ2-1; D remains unclear. V dropped 2 bases and J dropped 6 bases, with 14 bases sitting between them. The CDR3 covers 15 residues. The germline CDR1 and CDR2 sequences are SNHLY and FYNNEI. The CDR3 DNA follows: TGTGCCAGCAGTGAATCGAGTAGATCTGGCAATGAGCAGTTCTTC. Translation gives CASSESSRSGNEQFF.

This clonotype was detected many times. The chain links TRBV6-5 to TRBJ2-5, with TRBD2 matching over 14 bases. V lost 5 bases and J lost 5; bases outside the gene matches: 10. There are 17 residues in the CDR3. Germline CDR1 and CDR2: MNHEY and SVGAGI. The CDR3 sequence: CASSRGLAGGRAETQYF. DNA of the CDR3: TGTGCCAGCAGTCGCGGACTAGCGGGAGGCCGGGCGGAGACCCAGTACTTC.

This clonotype was seen many times. This chain joins TRBV10-3 and TRBJ2-7, with D maybe TRBD2 (6 bases). Germline V gives CDR1 ENHRY, CDR2 SYGVKD. The CDR3 runs 12 residues. The V end was cut by 6 bases, the J end by 2 bases, with 8 bases between. The CDR3 nucleotides read TGTGCCATCAGCGGGAGCGCCTACGAGCAGTACTTC. This sequence encodes CAISGSAYEQYF.

This clonotype was found many times. V is TRBV5-5 and J is TRBJ1-4; D is unresolved. This CDR3 has 15 residues. Germline V lookup: CDR1 SGHKS, CDR2 YYEKEE (reference sequence). The V end lost 0 bases, the J end lost 11 bases, and 17 bases lay between the germline ends. CDR3 sequence: CASSLVGITMDKLFF. The CDR3 DNA follows: TGTGCCAGCAGCTTGGTGGGAATAACGATGGACAAACTGTTTTTT.

The table lists this clonotype with many counts. This rearrangement joins TRBV7-2 to TRBJ2-3; no firm D call. Per germline, CDR1 SGHTA and CDR2 FQGNSA. V was cut by 1 base and J by 4 bases, with 6 bases left in between. The CDR3 is made up of 13 amino acids. The CDR3 reads CASSLGVADTQYF. The CDR3 nucleotides read TGTGCCAGCAGCTTAGGGGTTGCAGATACGCAGTATTTT.

This clonotype appeared many times. CDR3 region: CASRSSVSDEQFF. For the CDR3, the DNA is TGTGCCAGCAGGTCTAGCGTGAGCGATGAGCAGTTCTTC. This sequence joins TRBV7-2 and TRBJ2-1; weak D call: TRBD2 (6 bases). This CDR3 comprises 13 residues. With 6 bases removed from V and 8 bases from J, the gap between germline ends came to 14 bases. Germline V gene data show CDR1 as SGHTA and CDR2 as FQGNSA.